The sequence of this T cell receptor (beta chain) was determined in a study of T cells after yellow fever vaccination. Study observations and caveats: Peak timing came faster in the weaker secondary response, day 5 versus 15.

V shed 1 base, J shed 2 bases, and the junction held 7 bases outside the gene matches. The CDR3 totals 15 residues. CDR1 and CDR2 from the germline V gene are GTSNPN and SVGIG (reference sequence). TCRdb reanalysed the 5' RACE reads using MiXCR and keeps one entry per CDR3 protein. The sample shows 70,000 to 80,000 distinct CDR3 sequences, more than 5.5% of them seen only once. In regard to this clonotype: Its antigen remains unknown.

The TCR sequence derives from a man aged 18 to 30 who received the YFV17D yellow fever vaccine. This chain joins TRBV30 and TRBJ2-7; 8 positions agree with TRBD1. The source was CD8+ T cells sorted from PBMCs, collected less than 11 days after the first yellow fever vaccination. This CDR3 reads CAWSGFVTGAYEQYF. The CDR3 DNA is TGTGCCTGGAGTGGTTTTGTGACAGGGGCCTACGAGCAGTACTTC.